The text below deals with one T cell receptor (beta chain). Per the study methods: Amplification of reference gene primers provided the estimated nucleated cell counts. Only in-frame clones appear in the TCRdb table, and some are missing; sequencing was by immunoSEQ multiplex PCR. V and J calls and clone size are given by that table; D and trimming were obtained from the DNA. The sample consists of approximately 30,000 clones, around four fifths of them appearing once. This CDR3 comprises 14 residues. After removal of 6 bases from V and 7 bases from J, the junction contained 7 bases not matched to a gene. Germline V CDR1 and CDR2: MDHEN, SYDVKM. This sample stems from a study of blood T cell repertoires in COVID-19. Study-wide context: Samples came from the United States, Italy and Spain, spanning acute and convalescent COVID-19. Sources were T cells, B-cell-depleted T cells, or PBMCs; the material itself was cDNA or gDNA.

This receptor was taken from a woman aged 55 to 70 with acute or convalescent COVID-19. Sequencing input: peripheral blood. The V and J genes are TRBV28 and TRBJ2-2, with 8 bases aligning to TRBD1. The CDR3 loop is CASRVRGLGGELFF. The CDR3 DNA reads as TGTGCCAGCAGGGTCAGGGGGCTTGGCGGGGAGCTGTTTTTT.